This T cell receptor beta chain was sequenced during a study of response to subunit inactivated influenza vaccine. Findings and limits, study-wide: Each seasonal flu vaccination may recruit only limited new T cells, authors suggested.

Points on this clonotype: Its antigen is not identified.

TCRdb re-called the RT-PCR reads through MiXCR, storing one row per CDR3 protein. This sample yields hundreds of thousands of distinct CDR3 sequences, of which approximately 17% are seen a single time; about 11% belongs to the top ten. The source material was PBMCs from blood, sampled 4 to 6 days after vaccination. This clonotype originated in a man aged 50 or older who received an inactivated influenza vaccine.

CDR3 nucleotides: TGTGCCAGCAGCTTAAACAGCGGGGTTTACAATGAGCAGTTCTTC. Translation: CASSLNSGVYNEQFF. V is TRBV7-3 and J is TRBJ2-1; 7 bases map to TRBD2. The CDR3 is 15 amino acids. Per the germline V gene, CDR1 is SGHTA and CDR2 is FQGTGA. After removal of 1 base from V and 4 bases from J, the junction contained 4 bases not matched to a gene.